What follows are 20 T cell receptor beta chains derived from one specimen sequenced in a study of regulatory T cells in long-lasting Graves disease. In building TCR beta libraries, iRepertoire HTBI primers were used together with Arm-PCR of CDR3 regions. TCRdb itself ran the multiplex PCR reads through MiXCR, one entry per CDR3 protein. The table lists roughly 530,000 distinct CDR3 sequences, around 15% of them singletons. Sample time point: newly diagnosed GD, antithyroid drugs for less than 3 months. PBMCs were the source of the RNA used for TCR sequencing. These data were also filed under a second study, of T cells in Graves' hyperthyroidism and ophthalmopathy.

Sequencing used peripheral blood mononuclear cells (PBMCs), obtained at new diagnosis, from a patient treated with antithyroid drugs. Receptors were obtained from a middle-aged woman with Graves disease.

This clonotype came up many times. CDR3 coding DNA: TGTGCCAGCAGTGCGGAGGGGGATTGGGACAATGAGCAGTTCTTC. Translated, it gives CASSAEGDWDNEQFF. The chain employs TRBV6-1 and TRBJ2-1; TRBD1 or TRBD2 may be the D gene (6 bases each). This CDR3 spans 15 amino acids. Trimming left V 4 bases short and J 5 bases short, with 15 bases between. The V gene's germline CDR1 is MNHNS and CDR2 SASEGT.

This clonotype was observed many times. This sequence joins TRBV6-4 and TRBJ2-7, with TRBD1 matching 8 bases. The ends lost 5 bases at V and 6 bases at J; junction bases unmatched: 6. The CDR3 contains 13 residues. Germline V lookup: CDR1 MRHNA, CDR2 SNTAGT. The CDR3 spells CASSKTGASEQYF. CDR3 nucleotides: TGTGCCAGCAGTAAGACAGGGGCTTCCGAGCAGTACTTC.

The V gene is TRBV7-9, the J gene TRBJ2-7, with D perhaps TRBD2 (6 bases). The V gene's germline CDR1 is SEHNR and CDR2 FQNEAQ (reference sequence). The CDR3 covers 15 residues. V gave up 1 base and J gave up 0 bases, with 10 bases separating them. The CDR3 loop reads CASSLEMGGSYEQYF. CDR3 sequence (DNA): TGTGCCAGCAGCTTAGAGATGGGGGGCTCCTACGAGCAGTACTTC. Combining the CDR3 with reference TRBV7-9 and TRBJ2-7 gives the whole variable domain DTGVSQNPRHKITKRGQNVTFRCDPISEHNRLYWYRQTLGQGPEFLTYFQNEAQLEKSRLLSDRFSAERPKGSFSTLEIQRTEQGDSAMYLCASSLEMGGSYEQYFGPGTRLTVT.

This clonotype was counted many times. The V and J genes are TRBV6-2 or TRBV6-3 and TRBJ2-5; weak D call: TRBD2 (5 bases). Trimming stripped 6 bases from V and 3 bases from J, with 8 bases between. CDR1 MNHEY and CDR2 SVGEGT come from the germline V gene. This CDR3 spans 12 amino acids. The CDR3 spells CASSPAEETQYF. For the CDR3, the DNA is TGTGCCAGCAGCCCAGCGGAAGAGACCCAGTACTTC.

This clonotype showed up just a few times. A read error is possible here, since a much larger clone lies one base away. The chain combines TRBV7-2 with TRBJ1-5, with 7 bases aligning to TRBD1. The germline gives CDR1 SGHTA, CDR2 FQGNSA. There are 16 residues in the CDR3. The CDR3 DNA is TGTGCCAGCAGCTTAGTCACGGGACAGAGCAATCAGCCCCCGCATTTT. Amino acids: CASSLVTGQSNQPPHF.

This clonotype has at least ten counts. The chain joins TRBV18 to TRBJ2-1; TRBD1 might be the D (6 bases). Deletions cut 0 bases from V and 5 bases from J, with 8 bases between. Per germline, CDR1 KGHSH and CDR2 LQKENI. The CDR3 sequence is 14 residues long. The chain's CDR3 is CASSPPDRNNEQFF. CDR3 DNA: TGTGCCAGCTCACCACCGGACAGAAACAATGAGCAGTTCTTC.

This clonotype was seen at least ten times. This sequence joins TRBV11-2 and TRBJ1-1; 10 bases are shared with TRBD1. The germline CDR1 and CDR2 sequences are SGHAT and FQNNGV. The trim removed 5 bases at V and 0 bases at J, leaving 9 bases unmatched. The CDR3 has 17 amino acids. CDR3 amino acids: CASSPTGQGILNTEAFF. The CDR3 region has the DNA TGTGCCAGCAGCCCAACGGGACAGGGGATTTTGAACACTGAAGCTTTCTTT.

Here the CDR3 DNA reads TGTGCCAGCAGGGAACAGGTCCTCGGGGAGCTGTTTTTT. Its translation: CASREQVLGELFF. The chain combines TRBV2 with TRBJ2-2, with a tentative D call TRBD1 (5 bases). Germline CDR1 and CDR2: SNHLY and FYNNEI. The CDR3 extends over 13 amino acids. V shed 6 bases and J shed 7 bases, with 12 bases lying between them.

In the case of this clonotype: This may be a read error: a much more frequent sequence differs by one nucleotide. The V call is TRBV5-8, the J call TRBJ2-3; D is uncertain. The CDR3 loop spans 12 amino acids. The V end was cut by 3 bases, the J end by 4 bases, with 6 bases between. Germline V gene lookup returns CDR1 SGHTS and CDR2 YDEGEE. The DNA for the CDR3 is TGTGCCAGCAGCTCGAACCCAGATACGCAGTATTTT. Translating gives CASSSNPDTQYF.

This clonotype was seen repeatedly, ten times or more. The V call is TRBV28, the J call TRBJ2-2, with TRBD2 identical over 15 bases. V gave up 4 bases and J gave up 0 bases; unmatched junction bases: 3. Looked up from germline, CDR1 is MDHEN and CDR2 is SYDVKM. The CDR3 is 18 amino acids. CDR3 nucleotide sequence: TGTGCCAGCAGTTGGGGACTAGCGGGGGGCACGAACACCGGGGAGCTGTTTTTT. As protein: CASSWGLAGGTNTGELFF. Full variable domain (outside the CDR3, taken from reference TRBV28 and TRBJ2-2): DVKVTQSSRYLVKRTGEKVFLECVQDMDHENMFWYRQDPGLGLRLIYFSYDVKMKEKGDIPEGYSVSREKKERFSLILESASTNQTSMYLCASSWGLAGGTNTGELFFGEGSRLTVL.

This clonotype showed up just a few times. The chain employs TRBV27 and TRBJ1-2; D not certain. V lost 6 bases and J 3 bases, leaving 20 bases between the germline ends. The CDR3 runs to 16 residues. The germline CDR1 and CDR2 sequences are MNHEY and SMNVEV (reference sequence). In DNA, the CDR3 is TGTGCCAGCAGCCTTAAAGGTCGAGGAGGGTACTATGGCTACACCTTC. Residues: CASSLKGRGGYYGYTF.

This clonotype was detected only once. J is TRBJ2-4 and V is TRBV6-1, with a weak D call TRBD1 (6 bases). The CDR3 extends over 15 amino acids. CDR1 is MNHNS, CDR2 SASEGT, per germline. V lost 5 bases and J lost 0, with 11 bases in between. The CDR3 spells CASSQQGLAKNIQYF. CDR3 DNA sequence: TGTGCCAGCAGTCAGCAGGGGCTAGCCAAAAACATTCAGTACTTC.

The table lists this clonotype with many counts. V and J are TRBV18 and TRBJ1-1, with D possibly being TRBD1 (5 bases). Trimming left V 5 bases short and J 1 base short, with 11 bases between. Germline V gives CDR1 KGHSH, CDR2 LQKENI. The CDR3 consists of 14 residues. CDR3 nucleotides: TGTGCCAGCTCAGGCGACAGCTCGAACACTGAAGCTTTCTTT. Amino acids: CASSGDSSNTEAFF.

This clonotype came up a few times. The chain has TRBV6-1 and TRBJ1-6; D uncertain. V lost 1 base to trimming and J lost 0 bases, with 4 bases between them. The length of the CDR3 is 15 residues. Germline V gives CDR1 MNHNS, CDR2 SASEGT. CDR3 sequence: CASSEESSYNSPLHF. DNA of the CDR3: TGTGCCAGCAGTGAAGAGAGCTCCTATAATTCACCCCTCCACTTT.

A remark on this clonotype: A much larger clone lies one base from this, so it may be a read error. This chain joins TRBV14 and TRBJ2-1; D ambiguous. Germline lookup yields CDR1 SGHDN and CDR2 FVKESK. Trimming cost V 0 bases and J 10 bases, with 7 bases left between them. The CDR3 sequence is 12 residues long. The CDR3 DNA follows: TGTGCCAGCAGCCAAGATTGGCGGGAGCAGTTCTTC. Translated: CASSQDWREQFF.

The chain is built from TRBV5-1 and TRBJ2-2; 10 bases map to TRBD2. The ends lost 4 bases at V and 4 bases at J; junction bases unmatched: 4. The CDR3 has 15 amino acids. The germline CDR1 and CDR2 sequences are SGHRS and YFSETQ. The CDR3 DNA reads TGCGCCAGCAGCCCTAGCGGGGGAACCACCGGGGAGCTGTTTTTT. Residues: CASSPSGGTTGELFF.

This clonotype showed up many times. The chain is built from TRBV11-1 and TRBJ2-1; no clear D. From germline, CDR1 is SGHAT and CDR2 FQDESV (reference sequence). The CDR3 is 15 residues long. Trimming took off 1 base at V and 5 bases at J, with 12 bases between the two ends. This CDR3 is CASSLGTPTHNEQFF. The CDR3 coding sequence is TGTGCCAGCAGCTTAGGGACCCCCACACACAATGAGCAGTTCTTC.

This clonotype appeared many times. This chain connects TRBV20-1 to TRBJ2-3; D is undetermined. CDR3 length: 14 residues. Germline values: CDR1 DFQATT, CDR2 SNEGSKA (reference sequence). Trimming removed 4 bases from V and 1 base from J, with 12 bases in between. This CDR3 reads CSATDAVGTDTQYF. As DNA, the CDR3 is TGCAGTGCTACGGACGCCGTCGGCACAGATACGCAGTATTTT.

The V call is TRBV27, the J call TRBJ1-6; no reliable D call. Germline V lookup: CDR1 MNHEY, CDR2 SMNVEV (reference sequence). V shed 2 bases and J shed 9 bases, with 11 bases lying between them. The CDR3 contains 14 residues. In DNA form, the CDR3 reads TGTGCCAGCAGTTTAGAACTTGTGGGTTCACCCCTCCACTTT. Amino acid sequence: CASSLELVGSPLHF.

This clonotype was recorded a few times. The chain carries TRBV7-6 and TRBJ1-5; D not certain. The V end was cut by 5 bases, the J end by 5 bases, with 10 bases between. The CDR3 runs 13 residues. The germline CDR1 and CDR2 sequences are SGHVS and FNYEAQ. The CDR3 protein is CASSPYVDQPQHF. CDR3 nucleotide sequence: TGTGCCAGCAGCCCCTACGTAGATCAGCCCCAGCATTTT.